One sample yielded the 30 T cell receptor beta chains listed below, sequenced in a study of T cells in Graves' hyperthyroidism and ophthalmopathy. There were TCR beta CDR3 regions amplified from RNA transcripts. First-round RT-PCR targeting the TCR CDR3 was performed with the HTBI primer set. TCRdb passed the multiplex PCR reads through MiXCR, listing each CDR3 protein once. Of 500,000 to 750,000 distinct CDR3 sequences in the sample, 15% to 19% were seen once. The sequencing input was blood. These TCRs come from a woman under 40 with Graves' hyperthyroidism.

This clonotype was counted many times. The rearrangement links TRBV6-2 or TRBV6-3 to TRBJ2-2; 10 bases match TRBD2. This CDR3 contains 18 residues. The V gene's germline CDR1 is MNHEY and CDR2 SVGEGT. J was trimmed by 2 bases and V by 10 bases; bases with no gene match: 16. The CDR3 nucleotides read TGTGCCACCACGTCTTATAGGTCTAGCGGGAGTAACACCGGGGAGCTGTTTTTT. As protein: CATTSYRSSGSNTGELFF.

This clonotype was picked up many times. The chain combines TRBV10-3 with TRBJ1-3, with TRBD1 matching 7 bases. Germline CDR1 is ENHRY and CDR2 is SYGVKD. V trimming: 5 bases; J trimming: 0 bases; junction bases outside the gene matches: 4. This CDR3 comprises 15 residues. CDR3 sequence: CAISTGDSSGNTIYF. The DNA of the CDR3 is TGTGCCATCAGTACGGGGGACAGCTCTGGAAACACCATATATTTT.

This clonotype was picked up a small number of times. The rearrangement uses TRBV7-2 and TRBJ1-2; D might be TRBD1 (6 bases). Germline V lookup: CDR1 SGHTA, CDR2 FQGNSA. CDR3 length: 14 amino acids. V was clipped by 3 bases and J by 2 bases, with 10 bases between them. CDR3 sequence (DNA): TGTGCCAGCAGCTTTCTACAGGGAAACTATGGCTACACCTTC. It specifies CASSFLQGNYGYTF.

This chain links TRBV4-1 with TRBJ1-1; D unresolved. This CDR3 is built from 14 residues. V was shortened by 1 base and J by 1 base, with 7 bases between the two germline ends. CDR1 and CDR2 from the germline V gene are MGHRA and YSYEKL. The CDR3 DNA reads TGCGCCAGCAGCCAAGGTAGCGGGAACACTGAAGCTTTCTTT. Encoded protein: CASSQGSGNTEAFF.

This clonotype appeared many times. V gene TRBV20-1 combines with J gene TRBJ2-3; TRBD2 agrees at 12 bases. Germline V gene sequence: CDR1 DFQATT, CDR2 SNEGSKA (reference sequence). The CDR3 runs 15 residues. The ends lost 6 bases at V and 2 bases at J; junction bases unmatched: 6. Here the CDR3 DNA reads TGCAGTGCAGCGACTAGCGGGGGTTACACAGATACGCAGTATTTT. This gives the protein CSAATSGGYTDTQYF.

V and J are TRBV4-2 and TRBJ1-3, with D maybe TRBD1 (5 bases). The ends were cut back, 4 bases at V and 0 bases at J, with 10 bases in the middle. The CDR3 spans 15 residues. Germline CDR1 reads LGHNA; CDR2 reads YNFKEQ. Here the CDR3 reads CASSRLQGSGNTIYF. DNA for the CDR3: TGTGCCAGCAGCCGTCTCCAGGGCTCTGGAAACACCATATATTTT.

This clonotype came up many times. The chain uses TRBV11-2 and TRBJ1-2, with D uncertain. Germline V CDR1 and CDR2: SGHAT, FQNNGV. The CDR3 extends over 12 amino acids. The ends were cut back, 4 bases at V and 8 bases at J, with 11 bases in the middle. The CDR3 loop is CASSSYSKGYTF. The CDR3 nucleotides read TGTGCCAGCAGCTCCTATTCGAAGGGCTACACCTTC. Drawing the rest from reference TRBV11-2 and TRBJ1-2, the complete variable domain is EAGVAQSPRYKIIEKRQSVAFWCNPISGHATLYWYQQILGQGPKLLIQFQNNGVVDDSQLPKDRFSAERLKGVDSTLKIQPAKLEDSAVYLCASSSYSKGYTFGSGTRLTVV.

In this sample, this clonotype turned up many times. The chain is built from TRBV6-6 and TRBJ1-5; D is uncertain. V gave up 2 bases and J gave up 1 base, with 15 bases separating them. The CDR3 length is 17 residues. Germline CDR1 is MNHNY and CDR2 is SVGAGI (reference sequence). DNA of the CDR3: TGTGCCAGCAGTTACCCCGCGGACGCCGACAGCAATCAGCCCCAGCATTTT. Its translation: CASSYPADADSNQPQHF.

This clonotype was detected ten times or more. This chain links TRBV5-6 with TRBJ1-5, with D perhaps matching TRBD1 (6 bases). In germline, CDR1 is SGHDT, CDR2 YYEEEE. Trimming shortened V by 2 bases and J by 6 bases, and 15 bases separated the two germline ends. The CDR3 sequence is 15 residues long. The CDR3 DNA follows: TGTGCCAGCAGCTTAGTGGGGGGCGCTGGTCAGCCCCAGCATTTT. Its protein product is CASSLVGGAGQPQHF.

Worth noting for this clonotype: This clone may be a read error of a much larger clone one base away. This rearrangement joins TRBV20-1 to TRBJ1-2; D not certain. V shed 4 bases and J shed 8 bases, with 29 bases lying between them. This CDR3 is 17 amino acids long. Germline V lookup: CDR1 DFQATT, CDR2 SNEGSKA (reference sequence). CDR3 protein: CSAIGNQLEERVKGYTF. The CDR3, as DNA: TGCAGTGCTATTGGAAACCAATTGGAGGAAAGGGTAAAGGGCTACACCTTC.

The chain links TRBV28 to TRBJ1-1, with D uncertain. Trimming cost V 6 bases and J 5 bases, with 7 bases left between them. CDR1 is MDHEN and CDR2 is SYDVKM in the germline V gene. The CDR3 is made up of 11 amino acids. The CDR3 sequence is CASSWKTEAFF. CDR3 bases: TGTGCCAGCAGCTGGAAGACTGAAGCTTTCTTT.

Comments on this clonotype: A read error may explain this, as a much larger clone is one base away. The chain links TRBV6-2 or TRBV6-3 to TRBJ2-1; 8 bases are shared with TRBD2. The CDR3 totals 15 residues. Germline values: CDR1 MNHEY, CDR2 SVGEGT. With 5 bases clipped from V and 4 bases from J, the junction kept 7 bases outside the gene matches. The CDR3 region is CASSTGGSRYNEQFF. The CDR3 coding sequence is TGTGCCAGCAGTACGGGGGGGAGTCGTTACAATGAGCAGTTCTTC.

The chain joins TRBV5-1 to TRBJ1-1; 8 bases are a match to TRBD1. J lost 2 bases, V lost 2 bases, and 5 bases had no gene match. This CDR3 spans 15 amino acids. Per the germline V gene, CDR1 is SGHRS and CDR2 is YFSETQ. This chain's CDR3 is CASSFDRGENTEAFF. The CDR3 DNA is TGCGCCAGCAGCTTCGACAGGGGCGAAAACACTGAAGCTTTCTTT.

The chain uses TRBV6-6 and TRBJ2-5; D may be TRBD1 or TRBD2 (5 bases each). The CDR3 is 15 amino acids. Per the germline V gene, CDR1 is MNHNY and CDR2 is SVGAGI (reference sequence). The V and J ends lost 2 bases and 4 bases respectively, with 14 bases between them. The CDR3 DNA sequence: TGTGCCAGCAGTTACCATTCTCCCGGGACAGAGACCCAGTACTTC. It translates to CASSYHSPGTETQYF.

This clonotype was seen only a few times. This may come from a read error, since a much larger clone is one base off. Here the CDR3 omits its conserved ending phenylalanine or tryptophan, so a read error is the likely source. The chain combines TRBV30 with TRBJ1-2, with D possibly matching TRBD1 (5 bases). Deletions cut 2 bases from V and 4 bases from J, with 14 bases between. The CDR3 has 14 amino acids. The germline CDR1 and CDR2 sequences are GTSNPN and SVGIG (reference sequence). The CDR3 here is CAWSRQGGSYGYTL. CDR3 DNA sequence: TGTGCCTGGAGTCGTCAGGGAGGGAGCTATGGCTACACCCTC.

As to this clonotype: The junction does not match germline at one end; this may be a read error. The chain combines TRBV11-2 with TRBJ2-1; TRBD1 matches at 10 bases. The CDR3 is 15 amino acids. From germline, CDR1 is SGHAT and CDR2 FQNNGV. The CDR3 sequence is CASRLGQGVPGEQFF. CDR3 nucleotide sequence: TGTGCCAGCAGATTAGGACAGGGGGTCCCCGGGGAGCAGTTCTTC.

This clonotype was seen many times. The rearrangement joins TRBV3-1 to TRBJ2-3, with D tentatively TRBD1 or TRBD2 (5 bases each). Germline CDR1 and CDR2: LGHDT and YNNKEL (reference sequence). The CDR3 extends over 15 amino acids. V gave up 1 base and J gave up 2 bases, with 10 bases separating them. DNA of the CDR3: TGTGCCAGCAGCCAAGCCGGGACCAACACAGATACGCAGTATTTT. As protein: CASSQAGTNTDTQYF.

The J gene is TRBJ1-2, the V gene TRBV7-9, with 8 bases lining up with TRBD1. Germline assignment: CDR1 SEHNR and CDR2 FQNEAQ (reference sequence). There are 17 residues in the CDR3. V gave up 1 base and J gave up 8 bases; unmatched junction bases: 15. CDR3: CASSLVETGDQRGGYTF. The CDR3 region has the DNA TGTGCCAGCAGCTTAGTGGAGACAGGGGACCAGAGAGGGGGCTACACCTTC.

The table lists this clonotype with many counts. The CDR3 sequence is CASSTYVRTEAFF. The CDR3, as DNA: TGTGCCAGCAGCACCTATGTTCGGACTGAAGCTTTCTTT. The chain combines TRBV5-8 with TRBJ1-1, with D unclear. V gave up 4 bases and J gave up 5 bases, with 12 bases separating them. The germline V gene encodes CDR1 SGHTS and CDR2 YDEGEE. This CDR3 has 13 amino acids.

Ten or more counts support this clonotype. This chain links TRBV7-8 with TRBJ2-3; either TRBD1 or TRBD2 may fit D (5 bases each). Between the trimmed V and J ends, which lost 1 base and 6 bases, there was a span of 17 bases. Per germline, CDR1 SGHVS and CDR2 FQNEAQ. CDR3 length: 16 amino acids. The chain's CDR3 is CASSLGVQGVMDTQYF. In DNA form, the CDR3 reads TGTGCCAGCAGCTTAGGGGTGCAGGGAGTAATGGATACGCAGTATTTT.

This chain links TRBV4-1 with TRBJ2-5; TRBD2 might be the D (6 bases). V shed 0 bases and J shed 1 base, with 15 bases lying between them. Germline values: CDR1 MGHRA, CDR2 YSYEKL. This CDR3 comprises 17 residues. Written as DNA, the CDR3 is TGCGCCAGCAGCCAAGAAGGGAGGCTCGCGCCCCAAGAGACCCAGTACTTC. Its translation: CASSQEGRLAPQETQYF.

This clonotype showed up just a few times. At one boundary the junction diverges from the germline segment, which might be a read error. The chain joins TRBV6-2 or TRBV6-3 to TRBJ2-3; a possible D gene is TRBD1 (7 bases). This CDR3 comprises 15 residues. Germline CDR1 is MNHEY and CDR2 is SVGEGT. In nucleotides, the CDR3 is TGTGGCAGCAGTTACACGGCGGAGGGGGCGGATACGCAGTATTTT. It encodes CGSSYTAEGADTQYF.

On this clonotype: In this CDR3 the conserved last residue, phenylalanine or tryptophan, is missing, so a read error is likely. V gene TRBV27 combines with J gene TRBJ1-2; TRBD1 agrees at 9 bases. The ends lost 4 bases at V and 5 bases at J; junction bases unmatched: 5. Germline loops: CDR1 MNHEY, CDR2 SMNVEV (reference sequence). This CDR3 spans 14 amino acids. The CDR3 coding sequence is TGTGCCAGCAGTTGGGACAGGGTTGGTTATGGCTACACCCTC. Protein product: CASSWDRVGYGYTL.

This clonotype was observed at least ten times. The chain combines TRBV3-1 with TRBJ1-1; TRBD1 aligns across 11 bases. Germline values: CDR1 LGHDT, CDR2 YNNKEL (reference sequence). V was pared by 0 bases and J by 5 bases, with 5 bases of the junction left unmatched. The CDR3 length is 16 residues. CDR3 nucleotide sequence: TGTGCCAGCAGCCAAGACGCCGGGACAGGGGGAACTGAAGCTTTCTTT. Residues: CASSQDAGTGGTEAFF.

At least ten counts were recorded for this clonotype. The CDR3 spells CASSEYAGRWNEQYF. CDR3 coding DNA: TGTGCCAGCAGTGAATATGCAGGACGTTGGAACGAGCAGTACTTC. This chain joins TRBV6-1 and TRBJ2-7; the D is unclear. This CDR3 comprises 15 residues. Trimming took 2 bases from V and 5 from J, leaving 16 bases between them. Germline lookup yields CDR1 MNHNS and CDR2 SASEGT.

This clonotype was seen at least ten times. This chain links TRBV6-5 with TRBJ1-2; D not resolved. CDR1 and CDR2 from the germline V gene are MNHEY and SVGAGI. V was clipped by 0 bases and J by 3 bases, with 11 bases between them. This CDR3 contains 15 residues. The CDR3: CASSYSSPGDYGYTF. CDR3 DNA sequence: TGTGCCAGCAGTTACTCGAGCCCGGGAGACTATGGCTACACCTTC.

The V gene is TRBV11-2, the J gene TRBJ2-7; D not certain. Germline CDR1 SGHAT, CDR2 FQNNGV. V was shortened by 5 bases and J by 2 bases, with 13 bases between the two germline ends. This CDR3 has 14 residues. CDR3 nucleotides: TGTGCCAGCAGCGATTCGGACCAGGCCTACGAGCAGTACTTC. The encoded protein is CASSDSDQAYEQYF.

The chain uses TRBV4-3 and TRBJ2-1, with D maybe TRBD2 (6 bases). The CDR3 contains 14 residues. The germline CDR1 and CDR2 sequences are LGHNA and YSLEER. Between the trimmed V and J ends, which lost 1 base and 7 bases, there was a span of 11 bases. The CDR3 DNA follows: TGCGCCAGCAGCCAAGGCACTAGCTTGAATGAGCAGTTCTTC. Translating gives CASSQGTSLNEQFF.

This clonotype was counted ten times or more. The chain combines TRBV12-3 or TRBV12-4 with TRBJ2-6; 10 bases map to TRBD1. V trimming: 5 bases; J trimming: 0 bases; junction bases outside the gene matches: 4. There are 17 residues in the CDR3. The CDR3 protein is CASSRTGGISGANVLTF. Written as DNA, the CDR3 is TGTGCCAGCAGTAGGACAGGGGGAATCTCTGGGGCCAACGTCCTGACTTTC.

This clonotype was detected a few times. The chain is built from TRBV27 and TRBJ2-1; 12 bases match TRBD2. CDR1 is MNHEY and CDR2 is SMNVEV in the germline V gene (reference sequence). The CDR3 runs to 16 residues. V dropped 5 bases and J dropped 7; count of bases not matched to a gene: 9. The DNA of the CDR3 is TGTGCCAGCAGTCCCGCGAGACTAGCGGGAGCTAATGAGCAGTTCTTC. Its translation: CASSPARLAGANEQFF.